Each of the 5 T cell receptor beta chains below was sequenced from the same sample in a study of cytomegalovirus exposure and HLA in healthy donors. The PCR made use of 60 Vbeta and 13 Jbeta primers. Clones were read by immunoSEQ multiplex PCR, and TCRdb kept only the in-frame ones, dropping some. The profile shows over 100,000 clones, less than 85% of them singletons. The sequenced sample was PBMCs. Source of these receptors: a woman in her forties in good health and CMV-seropositive.

The chain links TRBV18 to TRBJ2-1, with D perhaps matching TRBD1 (6 bases). The V end was cut by 3 bases, the J end by 9 bases, with 18 bases between. The CDR3 sequence is 15 residues long. Germline V gene data show CDR1 as KGHSH and CDR2 as LQKENI. The CDR3 nucleotides are TGTGCCAGCTCACCCAACGGTCTTCAGGGGAGTGAGCAGTTCTTC. The encoded protein is CASSPNGLQGSEQFF.

This chain joins TRBV28 and TRBJ2-4, with D unresolved. The CDR3 runs to 16 residues. Germline CDR1 reads MDHEN; CDR2 reads SYDVKM. Trimming pared 2 bases from V and 1 base from J, leaving 12 bases between. CDR3 sequence: CASSLIRVGAKNIQYF. In DNA, the CDR3 is TGTGCCAGCAGTTTAATCCGGGTTGGGGCCAAAAACATTCAGTACTTC.

On this clone itself: The junction departs from germline at one end; a sequencing error may be responsible. The J gene is TRBJ1-2, the V gene TRBV2, with 10 positions matching TRBD1. The CDR3 consists of 15 residues. Germline assignment: CDR1 SNHLY and CDR2 FYNNEI. CDR3 protein: CASREGQGGYYGYTF. CDR3 bases: TGTGCCAGCAGGGAAGGACAGGGGGGGTATTATGGCTACACCTTC.

This rearrangement joins TRBV11-3 to TRBJ1-1; D remains unclear. The germline V gene encodes CDR1 SGHNT and CDR2 YENEEA. CDR3 length equals 16 residues. Trimming pared 2 bases from V and 4 bases from J, leaving 17 bases between. The CDR3 nucleotides are TGTGCCAGCAGCTTAATCCTTCTCGGGAGTTCCACTGAAGCTTTCTTT. Encoded protein: CASSLILLGSSTEAFF. The complete variable domain, with remaining parts taken from reference TRBV11-3 and TRBJ1-1, reads EAGVVQSPRYKIIEKKQPVAFWCNPISGHNTLYWYLQNLGQGPELLIRYENEEAVDDSQLPKDRFSAERLKGVDSTLKIQPAELGDSAVYLCASSLILLGSSTEAFFGQGTRLTVV.

CDR3 nucleotide sequence: TGTGCCAGCAGCTTGAAGGGGCTGGAGACAGATACGCAGTATTTT. Its translation is CASSLKGLETDTQYF. V usage is TRBV5-4 and J usage is TRBJ2-3, with D possibly TRBD1 on 5 matching bases. This CDR3 contains 15 residues. With 1 base removed from V and 3 bases from J, the gap between germline ends came to 12 bases. Germline V gene sequence: CDR1 SGHNT, CDR2 YYREEE (reference sequence).